Listed below are T cell receptor beta chains from one sample, sequenced in a study of blood T cell repertoires in COVID-19. Libraries were prepared by immunoSEQ multiplex PCR; TCRdb keeps only in-frame clonotypes and omits some of them. The sample comprises about 430,000 clones, about 87% of which are singletons, and about 0.91% rests with the top ten. Sequenced sample: peripheral blood. The receptors originated from a man younger than 30 with COVID-19, enrolled during active disease. The CDR3 runs from the conserved cysteine through the conserved F or W. The D gene is left open where the match is weak. Not every row has a clone size; where given, it reads once, few, many or a size class.

size: -
D: -
J: TRBJ2-3
V: TRBV2
DNA: TGTGCCAGCAGTGGGTTAGTCACAGATACGCAGTATTTT
CDR3: CASSGLVTDTQYF

size: -
D: -
J: TRBJ1-6
V: TRBV6-5
DNA: TGTGCCAGCAGTTACCGTCAGGTTGATTCACCCCTCCACTTT
CDR3: CASSYRQVDSPLHF

size: -
D: TRBD1
J: TRBJ1-2
V: TRBV9
DNA: TGTGCCAGCAGCGTAGGGACGGGACAGGCGAACTATGGCTACACCTTC
CDR3: CASSVGTGQANYGYTF

size: once
D: TRBD2
J: TRBJ2-3
V: TRBV9
DNA: TGTGCCAGCAGACCTGTGGGGACTAGCGGGACCTCCTCGCAGTATTTT
CDR3: CASRPVGTSGTSSQYF

size: -
D: TRBD1
J: TRBJ2-7
V: TRBV7-9
DNA: TGTGCCAGCAGCTCACCGGGACAGCCCACCTACGAGCAGTACTTC
CDR3: CASSSPGQPTYEQYF

size: -
D: TRBD1
J: TRBJ1-2
V: TRBV6-6
DNA: TGTGCCAGCATCGGACAGGGCAGGGGCTACACCTTC
CDR3: CASIGQGRGYTF

size: -
D: -
J: TRBJ1-3
V: TRBV4-2
DNA: TGTGCCAGCAGCGAACTTGACTCTGGAAACACCATATATTTT
CDR3: CASSELDSGNTIYF

size: -
D: -
J: TRBJ2-5
V: TRBV9
DNA: TGTGCCAGCAGCGTAGGGACTCAAGAGACCCAGTACTTC
CDR3: CASSVGTQETQYF

size: -
D: TRBD1
J: TRBJ1-3
V: TRBV19
DNA: TGTGCCAGTAGTGCAGGACAGGGACCTGGAAACACCATATATTTT
CDR3: CASSAGQGPGNTIYF

size: once
D: TRBD2
J: TRBJ2-2
V: TRBV19
DNA: TGTGCCAGTAGTAGGGTTGGGAGCGGGGCCGGGGAGCTGTTTTTT
CDR3: CASSRVGSGAGELFF

size: -
D: -
J: TRBJ1-6
V: TRBV4-1
DNA: TGCGCCAGCAGCCAAGCGTTTTCCGGTTGGAGCTCCTATAATTCACCCCTCCACTTT
CDR3: CASSQAFSGWSSYNSPLHF

size: once
D: TRBD2
J: TRBJ2-1
V: TRBV7-9
DNA: TGTGCCAGCGCGAATTGGGGGGGAGGGCCCGGCTACAATGAGCAGTTCTTC
CDR3: CASANWGGGPGYNEQFF

size: -
D: -
J: TRBJ2-2
V: TRBV19
DNA: TGTGCCAGTAGTATAGAGGTCAGATCAACCGGGGAGCTGTTTTTT
CDR3: CASSIEVRSTGELFF

size: few
D: TRBD2
J: TRBJ2-7
V: TRBV24-1
DNA: TGTGCCACCAGTGATGTCATCGGCGGGAGGGCCGGTTTTGACGAGCAGTACTTC
CDR3: CATSDVIGGRAGFDEQYF

size: -
D: -
J: TRBJ1-2
V: TRBV6-5
DNA: TGTGCCAGCAGTTACAGCGAGTACTATGGCTACACCTTC
CDR3: CASSYSEYYGYTF

size: -
D: TRBD2
J: TRBJ2-7
V: TRBV27
DNA: TGTGCCAGCAGTTCTCTCCCATTGCGTAGCGGGAGGGGACAGTACTTC
CDR3: CASSSLPLRSGRGQYF

size: once
D: -
J: TRBJ1-3
V: TRBV10-1
DNA: TGCGCCAGCAGTCCACAGAAAATTGGAAACACCATATATTTT
CDR3: CASSPQKIGNTIYF

size: -
D: -
J: TRBJ2-3
V: TRBV9
DNA: TGTGCCAGCAGCCCTTTAGTCACAGATACGCAGTATTTT
CDR3: CASSPLVTDTQYF

size: -
D: TRBD2
J: TRBJ2-7
V: TRBV4-1
DNA: TGCGCCAGCAGCCAAGCCTCACCCCAAAGCGGGAGATCCTACGAGCAGTACTTC
CDR3: CASSQASPQSGRSYEQYF

size: once
D: TRBD1
J: TRBJ2-3
V: TRBV11-2
DNA: TGTGCCAGCAGCTTGGGACAGACCGGTTTAGCGCAGTATTTT
CDR3: CASSLGQTGLAQYF

size: -
D: -
J: TRBJ1-6
V: TRBV5-1
DNA: TGCGCCAGCAGCTTGGGGACACCGTATTCACCCCTCCACTTT
CDR3: CASSLGTPYSPLHF

size: -
D: TRBD1
J: TRBJ1-5
V: TRBV4-1
DNA: TGCGCCAGCAGCCAAGGGACAGGGTCAAGCTATAGCAATCAGCCCCAGCATTTT
CDR3: CASSQGTGSSYSNQPQHF

size: -
D: -
J: TRBJ2-7
V: TRBV10-1
DNA: TGCGCCAGCAGTGATGCGCAGCCACCGGGGGAGCAGTACTTC
CDR3: CASSDAQPPGEQYF

size: -
D: TRBD1
J: TRBJ1-5
V: TRBV2
DNA: TGTGCCAGCAGCCGACAGGGGGCTAGCAATCAGCCCCAGCATTTT
CDR3: CASSRQGASNQPQHF

size: -
D: -
J: TRBJ2-7
V: TRBV5-4
DNA: TGTGCCAGCAGCTTAAAGGGGAGGCAGGGCCCCTACGAGCAGTACTTC
CDR3: CASSLKGRQGPYEQYF

size: -
D: TRBD2
J: TRBJ2-7
V: TRBV19
DNA: TGTGCCAGTAGTCGTGAACATAGCGGGAGAGGTTACGAGCAGTACTTC
CDR3: CASSREHSGRGYEQYF

size: once
D: TRBD2
J: TRBJ2-1
V: TRBV7-2
DNA: TGTGCCAGCAGCTTCACGGCTAGCGGTTACAATGAGCAGTTCTTC
CDR3: CASSFTASGYNEQFF

size: -
D: TRBD2
J: TRBJ2-7
V: TRBV5-1
DNA: TGCGCCAGCAGCTTTAGCGGGGGGACCTACGAGCAGTACTTC
CDR3: CASSFSGGTYEQYF